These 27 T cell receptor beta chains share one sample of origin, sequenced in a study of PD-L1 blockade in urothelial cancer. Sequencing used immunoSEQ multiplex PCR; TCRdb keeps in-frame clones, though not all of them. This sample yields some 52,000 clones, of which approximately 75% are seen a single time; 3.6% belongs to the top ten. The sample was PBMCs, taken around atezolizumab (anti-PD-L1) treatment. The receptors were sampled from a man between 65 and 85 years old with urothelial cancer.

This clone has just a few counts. This CDR3 reads CASSQQGGRGYGYTF. CDR3 DNA sequence: TGTGCCAGCAGCCAACAGGGAGGGCGCGGCTATGGCTACACCTTC. The chain couples TRBV7-2 to TRBJ1-2; perhaps TRBD1 as D (6 bases). Trimming cost V 5 bases and J 4 bases, with 17 bases left between them. Germline V gene lookup returns CDR1 SGHTA and CDR2 FQGNSA. The CDR3 is 15 residues long.

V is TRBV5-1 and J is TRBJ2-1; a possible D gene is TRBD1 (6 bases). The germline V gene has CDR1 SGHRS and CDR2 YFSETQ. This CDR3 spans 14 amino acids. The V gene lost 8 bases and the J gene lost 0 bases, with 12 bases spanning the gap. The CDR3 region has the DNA TGCGCCAGTCGACGGACAGCCTCCTACAATGAGCAGTTCTTC. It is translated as CASRRTASYNEQFF.

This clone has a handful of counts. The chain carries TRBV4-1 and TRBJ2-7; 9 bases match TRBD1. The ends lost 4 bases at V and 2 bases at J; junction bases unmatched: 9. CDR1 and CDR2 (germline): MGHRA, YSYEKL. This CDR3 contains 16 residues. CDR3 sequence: CASSPILRQGAYEQYF. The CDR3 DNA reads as TGCGCCAGCAGCCCAATCCTAAGACAGGGGGCCTACGAGCAGTACTTC.

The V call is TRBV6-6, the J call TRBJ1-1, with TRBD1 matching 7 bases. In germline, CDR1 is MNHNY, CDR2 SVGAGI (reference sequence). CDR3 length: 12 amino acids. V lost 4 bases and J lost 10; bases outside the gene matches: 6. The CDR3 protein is CASSSRQGAAFF. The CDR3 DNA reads TGTGCCAGCAGTTCCCGACAGGGCGCAGCTTTCTTT.

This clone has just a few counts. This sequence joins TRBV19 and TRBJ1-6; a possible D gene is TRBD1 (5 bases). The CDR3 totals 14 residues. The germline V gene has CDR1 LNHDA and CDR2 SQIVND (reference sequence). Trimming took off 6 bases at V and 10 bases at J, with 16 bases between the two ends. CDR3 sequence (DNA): TGTGCCAGTAGCTCGACAGTACTTTTGTCACCCCTCCACTTT. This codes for CASSSTVLLSPLHF.

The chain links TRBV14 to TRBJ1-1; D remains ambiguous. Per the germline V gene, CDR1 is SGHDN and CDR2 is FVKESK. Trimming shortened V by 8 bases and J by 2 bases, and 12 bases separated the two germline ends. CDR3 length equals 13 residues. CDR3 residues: CASGWGVNTEAFF. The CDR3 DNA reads TGTGCCAGCGGATGGGGAGTTAACACTGAAGCTTTCTTT.

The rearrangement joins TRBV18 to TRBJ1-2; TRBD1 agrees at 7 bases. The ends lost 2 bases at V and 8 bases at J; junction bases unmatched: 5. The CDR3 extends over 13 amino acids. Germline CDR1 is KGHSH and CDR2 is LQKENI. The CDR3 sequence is CASSPSGGEGYTF. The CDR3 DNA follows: TGTGCCAGCTCACCATCAGGGGGAGAAGGCTACACCTTC.

The DNA for the CDR3 is TGTGCCAGCAGCCCACGACATAACTCCTACGAGCAGTACTTC. Amino acid sequence: CASSPRHNSYEQYF. This chain joins TRBV7-2 and TRBJ2-7; D is ambiguous. V lost 5 bases and J 0 bases, leaving 11 bases between the germline ends. This CDR3 has 14 amino acids. The germline CDR1 and CDR2 sequences are SGHTA and FQGNSA.

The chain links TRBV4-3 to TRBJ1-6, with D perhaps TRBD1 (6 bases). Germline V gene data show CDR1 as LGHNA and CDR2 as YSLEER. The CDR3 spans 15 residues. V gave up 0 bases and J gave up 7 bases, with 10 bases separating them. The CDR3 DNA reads TGCGCCAGCAGCCAAGACCAGGGGCGGAATTCACCCCTCCACTTT. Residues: CASSQDQGRNSPLHF.

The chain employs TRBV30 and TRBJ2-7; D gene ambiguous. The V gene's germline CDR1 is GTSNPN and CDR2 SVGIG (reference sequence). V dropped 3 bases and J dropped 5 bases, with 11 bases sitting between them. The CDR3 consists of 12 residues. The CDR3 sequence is CAWRQSENEQYF. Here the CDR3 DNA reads TGTGCCTGGAGACAAAGCGAAAACGAGCAGTACTTC. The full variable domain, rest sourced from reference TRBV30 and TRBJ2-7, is SQTIHQWPATLVQPVGSPLSLECTVEGTSNPNLYWYRQAAGRGLQLLFYSVGIGQISSEVPQNLSASRPQDRQFILSSKKLLLSDSGFYLCAWRQSENEQYFGPGTRLTVT.

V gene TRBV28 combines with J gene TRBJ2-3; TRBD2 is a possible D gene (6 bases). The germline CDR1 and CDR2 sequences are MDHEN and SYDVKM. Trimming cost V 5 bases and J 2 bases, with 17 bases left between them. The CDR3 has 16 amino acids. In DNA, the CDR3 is TGTGCCAGCAGTCTCCCCGGGACTCCCTTCACAGATACGCAGTATTTT. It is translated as CASSLPGTPFTDTQYF. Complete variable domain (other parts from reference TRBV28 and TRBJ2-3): DVKVTQSSRYLVKRTGEKVFLECVQDMDHENMFWYRQDPGLGLRLIYFSYDVKMKEKGDIPEGYSVSREKKERFSLILESASTNQTSMYLCASSLPGTPFTDTQYFGPGTRLTVL.

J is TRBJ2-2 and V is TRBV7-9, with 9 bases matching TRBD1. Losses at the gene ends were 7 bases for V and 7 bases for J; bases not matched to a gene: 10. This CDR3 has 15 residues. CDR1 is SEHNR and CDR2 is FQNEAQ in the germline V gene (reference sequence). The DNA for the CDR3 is TGTGCCAGCACCTTTAACAGGGGGCCGGGCGGGGAGCTGTTTTTT. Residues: CASTFNRGPGGELFF.

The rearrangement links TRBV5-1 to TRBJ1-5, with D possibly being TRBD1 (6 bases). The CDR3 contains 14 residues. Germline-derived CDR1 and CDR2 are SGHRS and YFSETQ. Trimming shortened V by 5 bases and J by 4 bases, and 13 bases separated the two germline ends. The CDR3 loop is CASSPAGENQPQHF. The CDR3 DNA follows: TGCGCCAGCAGTCCGGCAGGGGAGAATCAGCCCCAGCATTTT.

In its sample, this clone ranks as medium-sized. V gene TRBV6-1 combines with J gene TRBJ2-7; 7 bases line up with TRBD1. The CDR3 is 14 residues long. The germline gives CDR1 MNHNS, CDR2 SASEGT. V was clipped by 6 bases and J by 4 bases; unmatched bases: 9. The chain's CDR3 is CASRITGEFYEQYF. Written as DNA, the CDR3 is TGTGCCAGCAGGATCACAGGGGAATTTTACGAGCAGTACTTC.

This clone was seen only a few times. DNA for the CDR3: TGTGCCAGCAGCTTGGTTCTAGCGGGAGCTGAGACCCAGTACTTC. This translates into CASSLVLAGAETQYF. The chain carries TRBV5-6 and TRBJ2-5; 10 bases line up with TRBD2. The junction had 4 bases not matched to a gene; V was cut back by 0 bases and J by 5 bases. The CDR3 sequence is 15 residues long. From germline, CDR1 is SGHDT and CDR2 YYEEEE.

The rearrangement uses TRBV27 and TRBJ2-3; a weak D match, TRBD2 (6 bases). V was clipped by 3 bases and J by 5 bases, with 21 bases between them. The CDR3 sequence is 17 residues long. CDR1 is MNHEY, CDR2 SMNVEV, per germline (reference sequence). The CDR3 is CASSFLRRLGGGDTQYF. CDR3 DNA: TGTGCCAGCAGTTTCCTCCGACGACTGGGAGGTGGAGATACGCAGTATTTT.

The chain's CDR3 is CASGFHMTGYQETQYF. CDR3 DNA: TGTGCTAGTGGTTTCCACATGACAGGGTACCAAGAGACCCAGTACTTC. The V and J genes are TRBV12-5 and TRBJ2-5; 7 bases are shared with TRBD1. The V and J ends lost 3 bases and 0 bases, in that order; junction bases with no gene match: 7. Germline CDR1 LGHNT, CDR2 FRNRAP. This CDR3 spans 16 amino acids.

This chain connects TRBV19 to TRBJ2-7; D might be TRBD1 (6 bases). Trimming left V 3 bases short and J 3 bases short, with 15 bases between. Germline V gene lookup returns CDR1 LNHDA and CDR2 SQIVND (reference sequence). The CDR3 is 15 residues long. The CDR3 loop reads CASSINWGPHYEQYF. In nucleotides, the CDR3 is TGTGCCAGTAGTATCAACTGGGGGCCTCACTACGAGCAGTACTTC. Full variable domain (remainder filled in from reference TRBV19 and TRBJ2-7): DGGITQSPKYLFRKEGQNVTLSCEQNLNHDAMYWYRQDPGQGLRLIYYSQIVNDFQKGDIAEGYSVSREKKESFPLTVTSAQKNPTAFYLCASSINWGPHYEQYFGPGTRLTVT.

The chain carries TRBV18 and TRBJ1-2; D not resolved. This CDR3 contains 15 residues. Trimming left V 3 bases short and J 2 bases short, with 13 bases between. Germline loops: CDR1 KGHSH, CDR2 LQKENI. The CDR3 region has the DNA TGTGCCAGCTCACCGGCGGCCAGTGGGAACTATGGCTACACCTTC. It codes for CASSPAASGNYGYTF.

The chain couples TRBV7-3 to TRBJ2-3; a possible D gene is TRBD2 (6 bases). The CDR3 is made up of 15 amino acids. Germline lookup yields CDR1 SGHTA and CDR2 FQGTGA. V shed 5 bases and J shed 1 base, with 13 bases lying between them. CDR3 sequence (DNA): TGTGCCAGCAGCCAAGTGGGGGGTGGCACAGATACGCAGTATTTT. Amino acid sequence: CASSQVGGGTDTQYF.

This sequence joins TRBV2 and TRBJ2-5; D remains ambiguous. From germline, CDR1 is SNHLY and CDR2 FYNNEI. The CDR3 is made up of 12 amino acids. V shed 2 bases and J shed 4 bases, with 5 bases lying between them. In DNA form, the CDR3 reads TGTGCCAGCAGTGAAACGGTAGAGACCCAGTACTTC. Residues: CASSETVETQYF. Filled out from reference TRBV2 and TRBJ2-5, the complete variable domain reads EPEVTQTPSHQVTQMGQEVILRCVPISNHLYFYWYRQILGQKVEFLVSFYNNEISEKSEIFDDQFSVERPDGSNFTLKIRSTKLEDSAMYFCASSETVETQYFGPGTRLLVL.

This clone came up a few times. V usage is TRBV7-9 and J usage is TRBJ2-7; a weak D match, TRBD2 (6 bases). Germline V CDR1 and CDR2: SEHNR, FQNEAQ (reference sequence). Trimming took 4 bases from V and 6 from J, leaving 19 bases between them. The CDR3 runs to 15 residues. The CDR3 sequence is CASSSPGDLASEQYF. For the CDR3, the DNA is TGTGCCAGCAGCTCACCGGGGGATCTAGCGAGCGAGCAGTACTTC.

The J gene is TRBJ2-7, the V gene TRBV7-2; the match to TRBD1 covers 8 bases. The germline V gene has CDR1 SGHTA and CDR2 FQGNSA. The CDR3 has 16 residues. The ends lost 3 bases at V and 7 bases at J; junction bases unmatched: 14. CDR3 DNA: TGTGCCAGCAGCTTTTTTGCCGGGACAGGCCTTGGGGAGCAGTACTTC. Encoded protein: CASSFFAGTGLGEQYF.

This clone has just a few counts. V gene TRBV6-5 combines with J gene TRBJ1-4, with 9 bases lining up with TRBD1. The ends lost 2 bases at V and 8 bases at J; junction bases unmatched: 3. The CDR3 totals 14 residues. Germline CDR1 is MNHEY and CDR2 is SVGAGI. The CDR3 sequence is CASSYGTGYEKLFF. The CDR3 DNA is TGTGCCAGCAGTTACGGGACAGGGTACGAAAAACTGTTTTTT.

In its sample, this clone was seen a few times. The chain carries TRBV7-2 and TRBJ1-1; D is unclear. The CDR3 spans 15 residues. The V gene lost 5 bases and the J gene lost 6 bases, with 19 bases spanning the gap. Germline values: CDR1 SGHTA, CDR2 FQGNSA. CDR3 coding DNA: TGTGCCAGCAGCCGCGGTGGACTCCCTGGTGCTGAAGCTTTCTTT. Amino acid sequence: CASSRGGLPGAEAFF.

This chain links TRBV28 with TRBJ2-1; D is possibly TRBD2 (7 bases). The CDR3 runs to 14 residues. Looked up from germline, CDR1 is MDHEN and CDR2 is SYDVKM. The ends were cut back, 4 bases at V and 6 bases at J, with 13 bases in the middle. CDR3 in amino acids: CASSSAGAGNEQFF. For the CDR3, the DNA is TGTGCCAGCAGTTCCGCGGGGGCCGGCAATGAGCAGTTCTTC.

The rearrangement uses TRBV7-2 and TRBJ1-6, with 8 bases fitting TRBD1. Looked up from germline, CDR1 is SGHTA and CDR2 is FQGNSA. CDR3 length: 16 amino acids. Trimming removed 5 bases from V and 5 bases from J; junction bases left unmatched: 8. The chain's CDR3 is CASSPQGARNNSPLHF. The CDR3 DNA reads TGTGCCAGCAGCCCTCAGGGGGCGCGGAATAATTCACCCCTCCACTTT.